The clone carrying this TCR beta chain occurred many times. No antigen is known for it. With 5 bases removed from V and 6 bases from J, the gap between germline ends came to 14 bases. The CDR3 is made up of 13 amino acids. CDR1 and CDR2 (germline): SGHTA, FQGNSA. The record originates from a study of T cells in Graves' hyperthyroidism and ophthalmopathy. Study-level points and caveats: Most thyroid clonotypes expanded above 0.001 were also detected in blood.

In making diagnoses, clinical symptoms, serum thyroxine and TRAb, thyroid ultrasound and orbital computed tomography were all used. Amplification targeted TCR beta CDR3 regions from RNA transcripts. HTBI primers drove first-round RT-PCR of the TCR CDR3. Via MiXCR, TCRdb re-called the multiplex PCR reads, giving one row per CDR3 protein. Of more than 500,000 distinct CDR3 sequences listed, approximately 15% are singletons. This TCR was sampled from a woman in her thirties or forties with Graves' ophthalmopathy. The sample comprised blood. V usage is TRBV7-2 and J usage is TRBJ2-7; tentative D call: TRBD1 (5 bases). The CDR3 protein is CASSPRFTGEQYF. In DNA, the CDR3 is TGTGCCAGCAGCCCCCGGTTTACAGGCGAGCAGTACTTC. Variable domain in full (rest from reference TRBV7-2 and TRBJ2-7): GAGVSQSPSNKVTEKGKDVELRCDPISGHTALYWYRQSLGQGLEFLIYFQGNSAPDKSGLPSDRFSAERTGGSVSTLTIQRTQQEDSAVYLCASSPRFTGEQYFGPGTRLTVT.